This TCR beta chain was obtained from a study of blood T cell repertoires in COVID-19. Original analysis: Estimated nucleated cell counts came from reference gene primer amplification. Produced via immunoSEQ multiplex PCR; TCRdb's table is partial and in-frame only. That table gives V, J and clone size, and the DNA gave D and trimming. Of some 420,000 clones in the sample, 80% to 90% were seen once. Everyone who took part was roughly 18 to 89 years old, and they came from 20 to 25 US areas. The sequenced sample was PBMCs or T cells enriched from blood (not recorded which). The receptor's source is a man aged 30-40 years who had recovered from COVID-19.

The CDR3 DNA reads as TGTGCCAGCAGCTTGTCAGGATATTCTAACTATGGCTACACCTTC. Translated: CASSLSGYSNYGYTF. This chain joins TRBV7-9 and TRBJ1-2; unclear D gene. Germline CDR1 and CDR2: SEHNR and FQNEAQ (reference sequence). With 3 bases removed from V and 0 bases from J, the gap between germline ends came to 11 bases. The CDR3 runs to 15 residues.